This passage covers 26 T cell receptor beta chains from one sample sequenced in a study of cytomegalovirus exposure and HLA in healthy donors. Primers for the PCR totalled 60 Vbeta and 13 Jbeta. The protocol was immunoSEQ multiplex PCR, while the TCRdb copy is restricted to in-frame clones and leaves out a portion. The sample has under 200,000 clones, about 80% seen once. Sequencing input: PBMCs. All receptors come from a man aged 40-50 years in good health and CMV-seronegative.

The gene calls are TRBV30 and TRBJ1-1; TRBD1 agrees at 8 bases. CDR1 is GTSNPN and CDR2 is SVGIG in the germline V gene (reference sequence). The CDR3 runs 16 residues. The junction had 9 bases not matched to a gene; V was cut back by 0 bases and J by 3 bases. CDR3 nucleotide sequence: TGTGCCTGGAGTGTACTCGGGACAGGTTCCTACACTGAAGCTTTCTTT. Translation: CAWSVLGTGSYTEAFF. The complete variable domain, with remaining parts taken from reference TRBV30 and TRBJ1-1, reads SQTIHQWPATLVQPVGSPLSLECTVEGTSNPNLYWYRQAAGRGLQLLFYSVGIGQISSEVPQNLSASRPQDRQFILSSKKLLLSDSGFYLCAWSVLGTGSYTEAFFGQGTRLTVV.

V and J are TRBV5-1 and TRBJ2-1; 12 bases are a match to TRBD2. Per germline, CDR1 SGHRS and CDR2 YFSETQ. J lost 6 bases, V lost 6 bases, and 1 base had no gene match. The CDR3 loop spans 13 amino acids. CDR3 region: CASKLAGGNEQFF. CDR3 DNA: TGCGCCAGCAAACTAGCGGGAGGCAATGAGCAGTTCTTC.

On this clone itself: At one of its ends the junction is not consistent with the germline gene, which may arise from a read error. The chain is built from TRBV2 and TRBJ1-2; a possible D gene is TRBD1 (6 bases). The germline V gene encodes CDR1 SNHLY and CDR2 FYNNEI. This CDR3 comprises 15 residues. The CDR3 coding sequence is TGTGCCAGCTGTGACAGGACACCAGCTAACTATGGCTACACCTTC. Translation: CASCDRTPANYGYTF.

The V gene is TRBV5-1, the J gene TRBJ2-3; 10 bases align to TRBD2. The CDR3 extends over 16 amino acids. Germline V lookup: CDR1 SGHRS, CDR2 YFSETQ. Unmatched junction bases numbered 5, after V lost 1 base and J lost 3 bases. CDR3 amino acids: CASSLRSGRGTDTQYF. In DNA, the CDR3 is TGCGCCAGCAGCTTGAGGAGCGGGAGGGGTACAGATACGCAGTATTTT.

This clone was seen once. This chain joins TRBV4-1 and TRBJ1-1, with TRBD1 matching over 7 bases. CDR1 is MGHRA and CDR2 is YSYEKL in the germline V gene. This CDR3 spans 13 amino acids. J was trimmed by 5 bases and V by 4 bases; bases with no gene match: 4. CDR3 DNA: TGCGCCAGCAGCCCAGGGGGTTGGACTGAAGCTTTCTTT. It is translated as CASSPGGWTEAFF.

The chain has TRBV7-2 and TRBJ1-1, with D possibly being TRBD1 (5 bases). Between the trimmed V and J ends, which lost 5 bases and 2 bases, there was a span of 15 bases. The CDR3 consists of 15 residues. Germline V lookup: CDR1 SGHTA, CDR2 FQGNSA. The CDR3 here is CASSVRGSKNTEAFF. CDR3 DNA sequence: TGTGCCAGCAGCGTCCGGGGGTCGAAAAACACTGAAGCTTTCTTT.

V usage is TRBV5-4 and J usage is TRBJ2-3, with D tentatively TRBD1 (6 bases). CDR1 is SGHNT and CDR2 is YYREEE in the germline V gene (reference sequence). The CDR3 is 15 amino acids. V lost 0 bases and J lost 4, with 12 bases in between. The CDR3 nucleotides are TGTGCCAGCAGCTTGGACTGGGGGCGGTCAGATACGCAGTATTTT. Protein: CASSLDWGRSDTQYF.

This rearrangement joins TRBV29-1 to TRBJ1-4; TRBD1 is a possible D gene (6 bases). V was pared by 4 bases and J by 7 bases, with 13 bases between. The CDR3 has 13 residues. Looked up from germline, CDR1 is SQVTM and CDR2 is ANQGSEA. CDR3 nucleotides: TGCAGCGTTGGCGGGGGGGGCGGTGAAAAACTGTTTTTT. It is translated as CSVGGGGGEKLFF.

The chain recombines TRBV7-3 with TRBJ2-1, with 8 bases matching TRBD2. This CDR3 is 16 amino acids long. CDR1 is SGHTA and CDR2 is FQGTGA in the germline V gene. V shed 4 bases and J 10 bases; nucleotides not matched to a gene: 15. In DNA form, the CDR3 reads TGTGCCAGCAGCTCTGGCCCCCCGGGAGGGCATGGAGAGCAGTTCTTC. Its translation: CASSSGPPGGHGEQFF. The variable domain in full, completed from reference TRBV7-3 and TRBJ2-1, reads GAGVSQTPSNKVTEKGKYVELRCDPISGHTALYWYRQSLGQGPEFLIYFQGTGAADDSGLPNDRFFAVRPEGSVSTLKIQRTERGDSAVYLCASSSGPPGGHGEQFFGPGTRLTVL.

This chain uses TRBV18 with TRBJ1-3; the D is unclear. The CDR3 length is 16 residues. The germline V gene encodes CDR1 KGHSH and CDR2 LQKENI. V lost 0 bases and J lost 2, with 11 bases in between. As DNA, the CDR3 is TGTGCCAGCTCACCACCGGGAGGGCAGGCTGGAAACACCATATATTTT. This codes for CASSPPGGQAGNTIYF.

This clone was counted a few times. V and J are TRBV27 and TRBJ1-2; D unclear. CDR1 is MNHEY, CDR2 SMNVEV, per germline (reference sequence). This CDR3 spans 14 amino acids. Trimming stripped 2 bases from V and 3 bases from J, with 10 bases between. The CDR3 coding sequence is TGTGCCAGCAGTTTAGGAGGACTCTACTATGGCTACACCTTC. Translation: CASSLGGLYYGYTF.

The chain is built from TRBV6-5 and TRBJ2-5; TRBD2 agrees at 7 bases. The CDR3 loop spans 13 amino acids. J was trimmed by 5 bases and V by 6 bases; bases with no gene match: 6. Germline CDR1 is MNHEY and CDR2 is SVGAGI. CDR3 region: CASRPLARETQYF. The CDR3 nucleotides are TGTGCCAGCAGACCACTAGCGCGGGAGACCCAGTACTTC.

The chain links TRBV7-3 to TRBJ2-1, with TRBD2 matching over 8 bases. Germline-derived CDR1 and CDR2 are SGHTA and FQGTGA. CDR3 length: 19 amino acids. Trimming removed 4 bases from V and 3 bases from J; junction bases left unmatched: 17. The DNA of the CDR3 is TGTGCCAGCAGCTCAAGAGGTCTAGCCAGCGGGAGTAGCTACAATGAGCAGTTCTTC. This translates into CASSSRGLASGSSYNEQFF. The whole variable domain, filled in from reference TRBV7-3 and TRBJ2-1, reads GAGVSQTPSNKVTEKGKYVELRCDPISGHTALYWYRQSLGQGPEFLIYFQGTGAADDSGLPNDRFFAVRPEGSVSTLKIQRTERGDSAVYLCASSSRGLASGSSYNEQFFGPGTRLTVL.

The chain uses TRBV6-6 and TRBJ2-3; D is uncertain. Trimming shortened V by 0 bases and J by 2 bases, and 9 bases separated the two germline ends. Germline V lookup: CDR1 MNHNY, CDR2 SVGAGI (reference sequence). The CDR3 has 15 amino acids. CDR3 in DNA: TGTGCCAGCAGTTACTCGATCAGGTCCACAGATACGCAGTATTTT. Translation gives CASSYSIRSTDTQYF.

The genes are TRBV5-5 and TRBJ1-1; D gene ambiguous. CDR3 length: 14 residues. Germline V CDR1 and CDR2: SGHKS, YYEKEE (reference sequence). Deletions cut 4 bases from V and 1 base from J, with 11 bases between. The CDR3, as DNA: TGTGCCAGCAGCGGATGGGCCGGGAACACTGAAGCTTTCTTT. Amino acid sequence: CASSGWAGNTEAFF.

V usage is TRBV9 and J usage is TRBJ2-3; 7 nucleotides line up with TRBD2. J lost 1 base, V lost 4 bases, and 6 bases had no gene match. The CDR3 runs 15 residues. Germline CDR1 reads SGDLS; CDR2 reads YYNGEE. In nucleotides, the CDR3 is TGTGCCAGCAGCCCTAGGGAGGGACGCACAGATACGCAGTATTTT. This gives the protein CASSPREGRTDTQYF.

The chain combines TRBV7-8 with TRBJ2-7, with D unresolved. This CDR3 spans 13 amino acids. V shed 1 base and J shed 2 bases, with 6 bases lying between them. Germline V gives CDR1 SGHVS, CDR2 FQNEAQ. The DNA for the CDR3 is TGTGCCAGCAGCTTAGAGCTGCCCTACGAGCAGTACTTC. Translation: CASSLELPYEQYF.

The chain uses TRBV7-8 and TRBJ2-7, with TRBD2 matching 7 bases. Germline lookup yields CDR1 SGHVS and CDR2 FQNEAQ. The CDR3 is 14 amino acids. V lost 5 bases, J lost 2 bases, and 6 bases stayed unmatched. CDR3 amino acids: CASSQTGLAYEQYV. CDR3 DNA sequence: TGTGCCAGCAGCCAAACTGGACTAGCCTACGAGCAGTACGTC.

The chain couples TRBV27 to TRBJ2-3; D might be TRBD1 (6 bases). V shed 2 bases and J shed 3 bases, with 6 bases lying between them. Germline V gene data show CDR1 as MNHEY and CDR2 as SMNVEV (reference sequence). The CDR3 contains 13 residues. CDR3 protein: CASSLRGTDTQYF. The CDR3 DNA reads TGTGCCAGCAGTTTAAGGGGGACAGATACGCAGTATTTT.

The rearrangement joins TRBV5-1 to TRBJ1-1; TRBD1 aligns across 7 bases. The CDR3 length is 13 residues. Germline V lookup: CDR1 SGHRS, CDR2 YFSETQ. With 7 bases clipped from V and 3 bases from J, the junction kept 6 bases outside the gene matches. CDR3 coding DNA: TGCGCCAGCGGAGCCGACAGGGACACTGAAGCTTTCTTT. It translates to CASGADRDTEAFF.

This clone has only a few counts. The junction does not match germline at one end; this may be a read error. The genes are TRBV5-4 and TRBJ2-6; D is ambiguous. The CDR3 loop spans 13 amino acids. CDR1 is SGHNT, CDR2 YYREEE, per germline (reference sequence). The CDR3 DNA reads as TGTGCCAGCAGCCTCCGTGAGGCCAACGGCCTGACTTTC. It yields the protein CASSLREANGLTF.

The chain couples TRBV4-1 to TRBJ1-1, with unresolved D. Germline V gene data show CDR1 as MGHRA and CDR2 as YSYEKL. This CDR3 region has 15 residues. The V gene lost 5 bases and the J gene lost 0 bases, with 13 bases spanning the gap. The CDR3 nucleotides read TGCGCCAGCAGCACCATAGCGGGGTTGAACACTGAAGCTTTCTTT. Protein sequence: CASSTIAGLNTEAFF.

The V call is TRBV29-1, the J call TRBJ1-1, with D possibly matching TRBD1 (5 bases). Deletions cut 5 bases from V and 11 bases from J, with 15 bases between. CDR1 and CDR2 (germline): SQVTM, ANQGSEA. The CDR3 is made up of 11 amino acids. The CDR3, as DNA: TGCAGCGTTCTTGGCCAGGGCCGGGCTTTCTTT. Its protein is CSVLGQGRAFF.

This clone was recorded only once. The chain uses TRBV6-1 and TRBJ1-1; TRBD1 might be the D (6 bases). CDR3 size: 13 residues. The V gene's germline CDR1 is MNHNS and CDR2 SASEGT. V was pared by 2 bases and J by 5 bases, with 9 bases between. The DNA for the CDR3 is TGTGCCAGCAGTGAACAGGGGACAACTGAAGCTTTCTTT. Protein product: CASSEQGTTEAFF.

This sequence joins TRBV30 and TRBJ2-5; 8 nucleotides align to TRBD2. V dropped 3 bases and J dropped 0; count of bases not matched to a gene: 3. This CDR3 has 14 residues. CDR1 is GTSNPN, CDR2 SVGIG, per germline (reference sequence). The CDR3 loop is CAWRVSGNQETQYF. The CDR3 nucleotides are TGTGCCTGGAGGGTTAGCGGGAACCAAGAGACCCAGTACTTC.

This chain joins TRBV30 and TRBJ2-1; D unresolved. V shed 1 base and J shed 5 bases, with 24 bases lying between them. Germline CDR1 and CDR2: GTSNPN and SVGIG (reference sequence). This CDR3 is built from 18 residues. The CDR3 sequence is CAWSDATRLSATHNEQFF. The DNA of the CDR3 is TGTGCCTGGAGTGACGCGACTCGGCTAAGTGCAACCCACAATGAGCAGTTCTTC.